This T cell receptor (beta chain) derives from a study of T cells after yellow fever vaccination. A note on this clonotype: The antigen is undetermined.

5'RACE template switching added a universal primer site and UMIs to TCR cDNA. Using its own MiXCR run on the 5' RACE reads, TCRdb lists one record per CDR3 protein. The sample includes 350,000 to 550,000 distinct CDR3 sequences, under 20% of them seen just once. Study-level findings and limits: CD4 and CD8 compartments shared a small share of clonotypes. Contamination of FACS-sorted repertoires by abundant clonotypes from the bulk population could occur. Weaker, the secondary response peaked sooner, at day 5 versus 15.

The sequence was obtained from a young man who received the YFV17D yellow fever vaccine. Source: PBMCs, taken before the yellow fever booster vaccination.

CDR3 sequence reads: CASSLRSGGGVQETQYF. The DNA for the CDR3 is TGTGCCAGCAGTTTAAGGAGTGGCGGGGGGGTTCAAGAGACCCAGTACTTC. The chain joins TRBV27 to TRBJ2-5, with 9 bases fitting TRBD2. The CDR3 spans 17 residues. Per the germline V gene, CDR1 is MNHEY and CDR2 is SMNVEV (reference sequence). V dropped 2 bases and J dropped 2; count of bases not matched to a gene: 9.